Given below is one T cell receptor (beta chain) in context. Its antigen remains unidentified. Assay used: immunoSEQ multiplex PCR; TCRdb lists only in-frame clones, some missing. The sample contains roughly 150,000 clones, about four fifths of which appear only once. This entry is derived from a study of PD-1 blockade in classical Hodgkin lymphoma. General study findings and limits: Similar baseline diversity was found in complete responders and newly diagnosed patients. Newly diagnosed patients were reported to exhibit reduced baseline TCR diversity relative to healthy donors. With CD4+ cells, TCR diversity rose significantly by C4D1, but not with CD8+ cells.

Each and every patient relapsed after autologous stem cell transplantation, and patients got differing brentuximab vedotin exposure. Complete response, partial response or progressive disease was recorded as best response. The source of this sequence is a human donor with classical Hodgkin lymphoma. The sequencing here drew on peripheral blood mononuclear cells (PBMCs), taken before the second cycle of nivolumab.

DNA of the CDR3: TGTGCCAGCACCCCGGGGAGGTTGCCCTACAATGAGCAGTTCTTC. Translating it yields CASTPGRLPYNEQFF. The chain couples TRBV7-8 to TRBJ2-1; perhaps TRBD2 as D (6 bases). The V gene's germline CDR1 is SGHVS and CDR2 FQNEAQ. The CDR3 covers 15 residues. V lost 7 bases and J 2 bases, leaving 15 bases between the germline ends.